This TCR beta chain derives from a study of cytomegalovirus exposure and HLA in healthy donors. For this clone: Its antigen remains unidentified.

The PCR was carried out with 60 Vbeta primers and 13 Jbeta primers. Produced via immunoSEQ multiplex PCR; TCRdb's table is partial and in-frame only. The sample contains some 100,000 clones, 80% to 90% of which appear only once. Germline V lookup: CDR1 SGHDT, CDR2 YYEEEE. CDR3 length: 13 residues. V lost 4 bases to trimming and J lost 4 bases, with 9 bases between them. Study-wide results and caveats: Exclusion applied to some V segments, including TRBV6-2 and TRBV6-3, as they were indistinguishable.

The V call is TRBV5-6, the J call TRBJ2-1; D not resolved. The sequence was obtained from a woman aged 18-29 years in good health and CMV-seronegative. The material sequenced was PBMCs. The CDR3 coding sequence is TGTGCCAGCAGCCCAGACACTTACAATGAGCAGTTCTTC. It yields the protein CASSPDTYNEQFF.